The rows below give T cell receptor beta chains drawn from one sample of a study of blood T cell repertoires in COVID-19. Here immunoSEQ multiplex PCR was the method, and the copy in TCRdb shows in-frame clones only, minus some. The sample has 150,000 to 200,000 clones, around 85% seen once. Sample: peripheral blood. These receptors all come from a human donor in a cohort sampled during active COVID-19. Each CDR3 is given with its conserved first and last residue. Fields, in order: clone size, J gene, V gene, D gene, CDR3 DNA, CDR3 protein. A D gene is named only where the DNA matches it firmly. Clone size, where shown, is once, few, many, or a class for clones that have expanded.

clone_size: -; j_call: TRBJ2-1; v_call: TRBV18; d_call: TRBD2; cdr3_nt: TGTGCCAGCTCCCCCATCGGGGTCGGGAGGGCCGACAATGAGCAGTTCTTC; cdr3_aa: CASSPIGVGRADNEQFF
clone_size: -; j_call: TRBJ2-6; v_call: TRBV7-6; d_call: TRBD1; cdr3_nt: TGTGCCAGCAGCCGAGGGACAGCTGGGGCCAACGTCCTGACTTTC; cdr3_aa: CASSRGTAGANVLTF
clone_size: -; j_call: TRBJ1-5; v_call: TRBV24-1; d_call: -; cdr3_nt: TGTGCCACCAGTGATTTGGGGGCTTCACAGCCCCAGCATTTT; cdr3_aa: CATSDLGASQPQHF
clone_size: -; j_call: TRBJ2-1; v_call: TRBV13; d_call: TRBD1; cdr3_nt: TGTGCCAGCAGCTTAGAGGGTTGGGGGACAGGGGGCCCCAATGAGCAGTTCTTC; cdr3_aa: CASSLEGWGTGGPNEQFF
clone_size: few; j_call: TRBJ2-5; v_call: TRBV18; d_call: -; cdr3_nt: TGTGCCAGCTCACCACGGGGAGCGTGGGAGACCCAGTACTTC; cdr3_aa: CASSPRGAWETQYF
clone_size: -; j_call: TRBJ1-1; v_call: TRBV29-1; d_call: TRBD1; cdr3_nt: TGCAGCGTTGATCTGCAGGGGGAGAACACTGAAGCTTTCTTT; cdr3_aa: CSVDLQGENTEAFF
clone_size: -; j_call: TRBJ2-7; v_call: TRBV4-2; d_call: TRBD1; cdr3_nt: TGTGCCAGCAGCCAGGGCCAGGGACAGGGGGCTGATGAGCAGTACTTC; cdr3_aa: CASSQGQGQGADEQYF
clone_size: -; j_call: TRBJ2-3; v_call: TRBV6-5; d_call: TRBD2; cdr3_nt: TGTGCCAGCAGTTACGCGCTAGCGGGGGCCCTGGGGACGCAGTATTTT; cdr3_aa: CASSYALAGALGTQYF
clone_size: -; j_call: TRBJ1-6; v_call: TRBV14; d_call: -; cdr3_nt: TGTGCCAGCAGCCAAGATTTCGTATCACCCCTCCACTTT; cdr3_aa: CASSQDFVSPLHF
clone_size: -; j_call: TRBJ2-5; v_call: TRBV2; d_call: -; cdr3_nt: TGTGCCAGCAGTGATATACTGCTTACAGGGCTAGAGACCCAGTACTTC; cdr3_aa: CASSDILLTGLETQYF
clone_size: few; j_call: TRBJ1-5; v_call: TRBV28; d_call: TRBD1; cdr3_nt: TGTGCCAGCAGCCGAACGACAGGGGGACGGAATCAGCCCCAGCATTTT; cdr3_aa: CASSRTTGGRNQPQHF
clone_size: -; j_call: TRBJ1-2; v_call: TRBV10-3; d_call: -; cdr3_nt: TGTGCCATCAGTGGGGCAGAAGATGGCTACACCTTC; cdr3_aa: CAISGAEDGYTF
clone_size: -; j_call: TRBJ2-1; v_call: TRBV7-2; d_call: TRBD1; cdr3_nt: TGTGCCAGCAGCCCCTTCGGGGACAGGGGGCGCGGTGGTGAGCAGTTCTTC; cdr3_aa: CASSPFGDRGRGGEQFF
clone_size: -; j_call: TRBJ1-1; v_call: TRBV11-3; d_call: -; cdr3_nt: TGTGCCAGCAGCCAAGGCGCGGCGAACACTGAAGCTTTCTTT; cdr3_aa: CASSQGAANTEAFF
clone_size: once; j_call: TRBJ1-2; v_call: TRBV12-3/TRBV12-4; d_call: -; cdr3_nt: TGTGCCAGCAGCTCAAATAACGGGGGCTACACCTTC; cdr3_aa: CASSSNNGGYTF